A single sample gave rise to the 6 T cell receptor beta chains below, sequenced in a study of T-cell reconstitution after alpha-beta-depleted transplantation in children. As it was prepared, the TCRbeta library received unique molecular identifiers. One entry per CDR3 protein results from TCRdb running MiXCR on the PCR reads. Here the sample spans a few hundred thousand distinct CDR3 sequences, 27% being singletons. The input for sequencing was PBMCs, taken before TCRalphabeta/CD19-depleted stem cell transplant. These receptors came from a boy under two years old with Wiskott-Aldrich syndrome, due to receive a stem cell transplant.

This clonotype was recorded a few times. V and J are TRBV29-1 and TRBJ2-7; D could derive from TRBD1 or TRBD2 (5 bases each). The CDR3 runs 13 residues. With 1 base removed from V and 1 base from J, the gap between germline ends came to 8 bases. CDR1 and CDR2 from the germline V gene are SQVTM and ANQGSEA. CDR3 sequence (DNA): TGCAGCGTTGAAGTGGGGGTATCCTACGAGCAGTACTTC. Its translation is CSVEVGVSYEQYF.

V gene TRBV5-1 combines with J gene TRBJ2-7; TRBD2 matches 10 bases. The CDR3 has 14 amino acids. The junction had 8 bases not matched to a gene; V was cut back by 4 bases and J by 7 bases. Germline V lookup: CDR1 SGHRS, CDR2 YFSETQ. CDR3 bases: TGCGCCAGCAGCGGCGGACTAGCGGCTACGGAGCAGTACTTC. Protein: CASSGGLAATEQYF. The complete variable domain, with remaining parts taken from reference TRBV5-1 and TRBJ2-7, reads KAGVTQTPRYLIKTRGQQVTLSCSPISGHRSVSWYQQTPGQGLQFLFEYFSETQRNKGNFPGRFSGRQFSNSRSEMNVSTLELGDSALYLCASSGGLAATEQYFGPGTRLTVT.

J is TRBJ2-1 and V is TRBV27; 7 bases are a match to TRBD2. The CDR3 consists of 16 residues. CDR1 and CDR2 (germline): MNHEY, SMNVEV (reference sequence). Trimming took 5 bases from V and 7 from J; bases not matched to a gene: 14. Here the CDR3 reads CASSARGERDRNEQFF. CDR3 sequence (DNA): TGTGCCAGCAGTGCCCGGGGGGAGCGGGATAGGAATGAGCAGTTCTTC.

Only a few counts were recorded for this clonotype. This chain links TRBV18 with TRBJ2-1; 7 bases line up with TRBD2. The V and J ends lost 1 base and 8 bases, in that order; junction bases with no gene match: 8. The CDR3 loop spans 15 amino acids. Per the germline V gene, CDR1 is KGHSH and CDR2 is LQKENI. CDR3 sequence (DNA): TGTGCCAGCTCACCACATATAGCGGGTGGGGATGAGCAGTTCTTC. Protein: CASSPHIAGGDEQFF. The full variable domain, rest sourced from reference TRBV18 and TRBJ2-1, is NAGVMQNPRHLVRRRGQEARLRCSPMKGHSHVYWYRQLPEEGLKFMVYLQKENIIDESGMPKERFSAEFPKEGPSILRIQQVVRGDSAAYFCASSPHIAGGDEQFFGPGTRLTVL.

In DNA, the CDR3 is TGTGCCAGTATGGGACAGGGGACTCTGAACACTGAAGCTTTCTTT. It specifies CASMGQGTLNTEAFF. The rearrangement joins TRBV19 to TRBJ1-1; 10 bases agree with TRBD1. The junction had 5 bases not matched to a gene; V was cut back by 7 bases and J by 0 bases. The CDR3 totals 15 residues. Germline CDR1 reads LNHDA; CDR2 reads SQIVND (reference sequence).

This clonotype was detected a few times. Here the CDR3 reads CASSPRVNGQPQHF. CDR3 nucleotides: TGTGCCAGCAGTCCAAGGGTGAATGGTCAGCCCCAGCATTTT. V gene TRBV27 combines with J gene TRBJ1-5; D gene ambiguous. V gave up 5 bases and J gave up 6 bases, with 14 bases separating them. The CDR3 runs 14 residues. From germline, CDR1 is MNHEY and CDR2 SMNVEV (reference sequence).